This T cell receptor beta chain was recorded in a study of T cells after yellow fever vaccination. Trimming took off 4 bases at V and 4 bases at J, with 23 bases between the two ends. The germline gives CDR1 SEHNR, CDR2 FQNEAQ (reference sequence). The CDR3 is 17 amino acids. A single record per CDR3 protein comes from TCRdb applying MiXCR to the 5' RACE reads. In the table there are around 530,000 distinct CDR3 sequences, about a sixth of which are singletons. This clonotype was seen ten or more times. This receptor was obtained from a man aged 18 to 30 who received the YFV17D yellow fever vaccine. V and J are TRBV7-9 and TRBJ2-7; D is perhaps TRBD2 (5 bases). Sequenced here: PBMCs, sampled around 5 days after the first yellow fever vaccination. Here the CDR3 DNA reads TGTGCCAGCAGCTCCGGTGGGCCGGGAACGGGGAAGTACGAGCAGTACTTC. Translating gives CASSSGGPGTGKYEQYF. Based on the CDR3 plus reference TRBV7-9 and TRBJ2-7, the full variable domain is DTGVSQNPRHKITKRGQNVTFRCDPISEHNRLYWYRQTLGQGPEFLTYFQNEAQLEKSRLLSDRFSAERPKGSFSTLEIQRTEQGDSAMYLCASSSGGPGTGKYEQYFGPGTRLTVT.